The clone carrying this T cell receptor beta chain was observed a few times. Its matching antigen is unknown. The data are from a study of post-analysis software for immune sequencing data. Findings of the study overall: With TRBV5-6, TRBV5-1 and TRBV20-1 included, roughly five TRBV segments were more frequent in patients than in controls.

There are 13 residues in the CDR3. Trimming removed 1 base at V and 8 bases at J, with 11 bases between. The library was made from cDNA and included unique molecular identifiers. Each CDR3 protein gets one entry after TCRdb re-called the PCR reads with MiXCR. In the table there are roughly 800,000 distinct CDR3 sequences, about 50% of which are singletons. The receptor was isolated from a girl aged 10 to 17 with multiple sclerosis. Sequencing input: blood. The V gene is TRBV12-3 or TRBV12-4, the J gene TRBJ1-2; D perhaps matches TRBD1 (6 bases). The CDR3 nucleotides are TGTGCCAGCAGTTTAGGGGGGCCGGGGGGCTACACCTTC. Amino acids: CASSLGGPGGYTF.